This T cell receptor (beta chain) emerged from a study of shared clonotypes between healthy human individuals. This clone was seen only once. Everyone who donated was a Caucasian adult who lived in Nashville, Tennessee. Clones were sequenced by immunoSEQ multiplex PCR, and TCRdb holds only the in-frame ones, with some missing. The table lists some 690,000 clones, around 91% of them singletons, with 34% in the top ten. The sample taken for sequencing was memory CD8+ T cells from PBMCs. The subset here: CD45RO+ cells pooled with CCR7-negative TemRA cells. The receptor's source is a man aged 18 to 30 in good health. Some clones in this sample may be carry-over from other donors' samples.

CDR3 loop: CASSEDNPYEQYF. Written as DNA, the CDR3 is TGTGCCAGCAGCGAAGACAACCCCTACGAGCAGTACTTC. This chain links TRBV5-6 with TRBJ2-7; D not resolved. The CDR3 extends over 13 amino acids. Germline CDR1 is SGHDT and CDR2 is YYEEEE. V dropped 4 bases and J dropped 2 bases, with 10 bases sitting between them.